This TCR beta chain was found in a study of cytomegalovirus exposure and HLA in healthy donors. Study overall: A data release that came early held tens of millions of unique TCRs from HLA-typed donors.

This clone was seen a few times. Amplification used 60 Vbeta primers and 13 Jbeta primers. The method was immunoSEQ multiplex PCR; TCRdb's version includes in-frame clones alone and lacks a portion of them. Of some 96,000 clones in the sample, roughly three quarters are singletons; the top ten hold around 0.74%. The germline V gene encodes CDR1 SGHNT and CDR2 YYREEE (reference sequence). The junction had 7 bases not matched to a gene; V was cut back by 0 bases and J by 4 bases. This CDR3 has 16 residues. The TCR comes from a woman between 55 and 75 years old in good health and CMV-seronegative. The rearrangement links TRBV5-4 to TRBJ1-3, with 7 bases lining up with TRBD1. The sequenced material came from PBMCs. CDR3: CASSLGGGAGGNTIYF. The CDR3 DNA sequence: TGTGCCAGCAGCTTGGGAGGGGGCGCGGGAGGAAACACCATATATTTT.